A single TCR beta chain is shown here with its context. What it binds is unknown. Generated by immunoSEQ multiplex PCR, the TCRdb table keeps only in-frame clones and is missing some. The sample contains some 10,000 clones, roughly 54% of which appear only once. This sample is part of a study of STAT3 mutations in large granular lymphocyte leukemia. Study-wide results and caveats: Every T-cell large granular lymphocyte leukemia patient had at least one immunodominant TCR beta clonotype.

The sequence came from a boy between 10 and 17 years old with T-cell large granular lymphocyte leukemia. Some clones in this sample may be carry-over from other donors' samples. Material: peripheral blood mononuclear cells.

The CDR3 DNA sequence: TGTGCCAGCAAGGACCAAATCCTTCAAGAGACCCAGTACTTC. Residues: CASKDQILQETQYF. V is TRBV2 and J is TRBJ2-5; D uncertain. CDR3 size: 14 residues. Germline V gives CDR1 SNHLY, CDR2 FYNNEI. V shed 7 bases and J shed 2 bases, with 14 bases lying between them.